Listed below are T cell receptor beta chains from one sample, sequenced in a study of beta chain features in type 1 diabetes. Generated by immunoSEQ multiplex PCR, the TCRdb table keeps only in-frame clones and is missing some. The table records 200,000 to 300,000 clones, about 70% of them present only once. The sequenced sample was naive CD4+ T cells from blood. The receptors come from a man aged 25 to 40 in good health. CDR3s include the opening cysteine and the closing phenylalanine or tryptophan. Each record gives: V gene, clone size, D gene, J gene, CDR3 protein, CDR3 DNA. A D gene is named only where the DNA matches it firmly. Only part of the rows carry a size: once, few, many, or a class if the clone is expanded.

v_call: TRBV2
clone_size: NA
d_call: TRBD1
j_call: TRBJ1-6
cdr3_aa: CASSEQGAGNSPLHF
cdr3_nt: TGTGCCAGCAGTGAACAGGGGGCTGGGAATTCACCCCTCCACTTT

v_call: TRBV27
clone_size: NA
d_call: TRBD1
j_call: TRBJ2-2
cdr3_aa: CASSSAGTVLVGELFF
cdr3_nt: TGTGCCAGCAGTTCCGCCGGGACAGTGTTAGTGGGGGAGCTGTTTTTT

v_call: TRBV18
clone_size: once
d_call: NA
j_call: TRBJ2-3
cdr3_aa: CASSWDSTDTQYF
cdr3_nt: TGTGCCAGCTCCTGGGACAGCACAGATACGCAGTATTTT

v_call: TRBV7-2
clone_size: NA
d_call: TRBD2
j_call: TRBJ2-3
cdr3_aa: CASSLSAGGRTDTQYF
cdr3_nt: TGTGCCAGCAGCTTGTCAGCGGGAGGACGCACAGATACGCAGTATTTT

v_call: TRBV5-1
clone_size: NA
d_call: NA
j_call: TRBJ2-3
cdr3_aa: CASSSAESTDTQYF
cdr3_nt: TGCGCCAGCAGCTCGGCGGAAAGCACAGATACGCAGTATTTT

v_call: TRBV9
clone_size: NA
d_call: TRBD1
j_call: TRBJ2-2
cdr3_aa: CASSVDRGPTGELFF
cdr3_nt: TGTGCCAGCAGCGTAGACAGGGGGCCCACCGGGGAGCTGTTTTTT

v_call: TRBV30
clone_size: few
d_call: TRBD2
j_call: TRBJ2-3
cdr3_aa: CAWSAGTREEDTQYF
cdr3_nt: TGTGCCTGGAGTGCCGGGACTCGGGAGGAGGATACGCAGTATTTT

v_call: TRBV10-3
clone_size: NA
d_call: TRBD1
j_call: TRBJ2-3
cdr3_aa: CAIGGQLTDTQYF
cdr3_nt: TGTGCCATCGGGGGACAGTTGACAGATACGCAGTATTTT

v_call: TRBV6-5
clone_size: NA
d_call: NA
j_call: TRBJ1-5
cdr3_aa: CASSYSRGNQPQHF
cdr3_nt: TGTGCCAGCAGTTACTCGAGAGGGAATCAGCCCCAGCATTTT

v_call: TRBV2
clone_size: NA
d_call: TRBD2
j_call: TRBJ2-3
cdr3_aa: CASKPIAGRGDTQYF
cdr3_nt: TGTGCCAGTAAGCCTATAGCGGGGCGAGGGGATACGCAGTATTTT

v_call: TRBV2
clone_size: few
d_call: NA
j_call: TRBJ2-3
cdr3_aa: CASSSTTDTQYF
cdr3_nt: TGTGCCAGCAGTTCGACCACAGATACGCAGTATTTT

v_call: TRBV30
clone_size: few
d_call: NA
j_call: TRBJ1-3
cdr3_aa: CAWDDRQIGNTIYF
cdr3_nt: TGTGCCTGGGACGACAGGCAAATAGGAAACACCATATATTTT

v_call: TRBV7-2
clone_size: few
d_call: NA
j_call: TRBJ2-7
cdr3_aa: CASSLVPPSYEQYF
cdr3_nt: TGTGCCAGCAGCTTGGTACCTCCGAGCTACGAGCAGTACTTC

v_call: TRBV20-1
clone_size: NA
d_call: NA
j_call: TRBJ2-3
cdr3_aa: CSASGTDTQYF
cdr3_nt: TGCAGTGCTAGTGGAACTGATACGCAGTATTTT

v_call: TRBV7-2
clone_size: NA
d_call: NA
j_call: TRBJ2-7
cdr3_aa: CASSLEPDGFYEQYF
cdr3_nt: TGTGCCAGCAGCTTAGAGCCGGACGGCTTCTACGAGCAGTACTTC

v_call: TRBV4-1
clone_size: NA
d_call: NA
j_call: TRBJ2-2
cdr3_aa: CASSQVVIAGELFF
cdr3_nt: TGCGCCAGCAGCCAAGTAGTTATCGCCGGGGAGCTGTTTTTT

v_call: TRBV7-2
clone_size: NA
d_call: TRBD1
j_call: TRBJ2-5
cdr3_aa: CASSPRGETQYF
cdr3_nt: TGTGCCAGCAGCCCCAGGGGGGAGACCCAGTACTTC

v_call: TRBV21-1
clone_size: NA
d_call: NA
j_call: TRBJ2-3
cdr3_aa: CASSKVLAGGPDTQYF
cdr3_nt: TGTGCCAGCAGCAAAGTGCTAGCGGGGGGGCCAGATACGCAGTATTTT

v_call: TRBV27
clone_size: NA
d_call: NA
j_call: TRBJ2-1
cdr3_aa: CASSLDRDRNEQFF
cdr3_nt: TGTGCCAGCAGTTTAGATCGGGATCGGAATGAGCAGTTCTTC

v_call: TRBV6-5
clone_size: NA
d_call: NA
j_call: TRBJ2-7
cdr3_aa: CASSYTGYEQYF
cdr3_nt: TGTGCCAGCAGTTACACAGGGTACGAGCAGTACTTC

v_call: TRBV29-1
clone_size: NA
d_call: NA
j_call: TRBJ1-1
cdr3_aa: CSVAMGVGEAFF
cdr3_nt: TGCAGCGTTGCGATGGGTGTTGGTGAAGCTTTCTTT

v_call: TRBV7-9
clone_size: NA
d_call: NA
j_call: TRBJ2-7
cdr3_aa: CASSPLAGTVEQYF
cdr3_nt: TGTGCCAGCAGCCCCCTCGCAGGGACGGTCGAGCAGTACTTC

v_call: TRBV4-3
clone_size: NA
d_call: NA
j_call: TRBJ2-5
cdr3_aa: CASSQDRGNRETQYF
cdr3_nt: TGCGCCAGCAGCCAAGATCGAGGCAACAGAGAGACCCAGTACTTC

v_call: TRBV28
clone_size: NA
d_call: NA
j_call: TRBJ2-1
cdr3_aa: CASSLDLPGPEQFF
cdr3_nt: TGTGCCAGCAGTTTGGACTTACCGGGGCCCGAGCAGTTCTTC

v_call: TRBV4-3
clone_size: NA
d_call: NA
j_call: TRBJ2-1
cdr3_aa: CASSQERTAYNEQFF
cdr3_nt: TGCGCCAGCAGCCAAGAGCGGACCGCCTACAATGAGCAGTTCTTC

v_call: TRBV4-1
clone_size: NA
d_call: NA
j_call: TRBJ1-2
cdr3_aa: CASSSVRGYTF
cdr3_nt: TGCGCCAGCAGCTCGGTTCGTGGCTACACCTTC

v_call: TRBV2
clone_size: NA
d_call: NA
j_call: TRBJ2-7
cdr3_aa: CASSSGGYEQYF
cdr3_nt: TGTGCCAGCAGTAGCGGAGGATACGAGCAGTACTTC

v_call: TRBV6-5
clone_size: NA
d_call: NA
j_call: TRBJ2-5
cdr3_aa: CASTAGQEVAQYF
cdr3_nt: TGTGCCAGCACGGCGGGCCAAGAAGTGGCCCAGTACTTC

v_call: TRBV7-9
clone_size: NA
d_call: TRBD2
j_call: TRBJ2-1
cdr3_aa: CASSHPRAGVGNEQFF
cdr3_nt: TGTGCCAGCAGCCACCCGCGGGCGGGAGTAGGAAATGAGCAGTTCTTC

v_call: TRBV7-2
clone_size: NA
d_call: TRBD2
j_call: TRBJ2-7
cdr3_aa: CASSLELAGFYEQYF
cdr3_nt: TGTGCCAGCAGCTTAGAACTAGCGGGTTTCTACGAGCAGTACTTC

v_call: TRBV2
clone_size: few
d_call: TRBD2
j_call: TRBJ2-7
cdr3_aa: CASSVLASSHEQYF
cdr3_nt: TGTGCCAGCAGTGTACTAGCGTCTTCCCACGAGCAGTACTTC

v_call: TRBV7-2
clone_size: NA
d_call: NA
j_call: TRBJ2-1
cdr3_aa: CASSSVAPNNEQFF
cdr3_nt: TGTGCCAGCAGCTCCGTAGCGCCCAACAATGAGCAGTTCTTC

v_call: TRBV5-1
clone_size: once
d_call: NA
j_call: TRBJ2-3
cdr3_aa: CASSLQILGDTQYF
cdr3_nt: TGCGCCAGCAGCTTGCAGATACTGGGAGATACGCAGTATTTT

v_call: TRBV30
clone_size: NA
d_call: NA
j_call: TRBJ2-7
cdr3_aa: CAWSSGPQEYF
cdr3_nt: TGTGCCTGGAGCTCGGGCCCCCAGGAGTACTTC

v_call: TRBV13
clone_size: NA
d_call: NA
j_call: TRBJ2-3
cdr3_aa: CASSLQPQGMGTQYF
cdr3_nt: TGTGCCAGCAGCTTACAACCTCAGGGAATGGGTACGCAGTATTTT

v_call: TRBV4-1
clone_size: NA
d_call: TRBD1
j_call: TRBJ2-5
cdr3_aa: CASSQGRGRGKQETQYF
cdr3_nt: TGCGCCAGCAGCCAAGGAAGGGGGCGCGGAAAGCAAGAGACCCAGTACTTC

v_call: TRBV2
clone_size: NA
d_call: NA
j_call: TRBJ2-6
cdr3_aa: CASSDRGSGANVLTF
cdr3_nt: TGTGCCAGCAGTGATAGAGGCTCCGGGGCCAACGTCCTGACTTTC

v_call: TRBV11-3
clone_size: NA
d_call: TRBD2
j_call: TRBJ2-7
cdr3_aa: CASSFGLAGEQYF
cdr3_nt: TGTGCCAGCAGCTTCGGACTAGCGGGTGAGCAGTACTTC

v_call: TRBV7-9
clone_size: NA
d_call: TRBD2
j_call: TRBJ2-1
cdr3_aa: CASSLLAGGGDEQFF
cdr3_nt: TGTGCCAGCAGCTTACTAGCGGGAGGGGGCGATGAGCAGTTCTTC

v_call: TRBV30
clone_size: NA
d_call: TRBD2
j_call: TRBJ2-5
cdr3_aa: CARATSTQETQYF
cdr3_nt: TGTGCCCGTGCGACTAGCACACAAGAGACCCAGTACTTC

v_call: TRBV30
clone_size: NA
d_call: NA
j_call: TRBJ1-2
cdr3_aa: CACNSEGNYGYTF
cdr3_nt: TGTGCCTGTAACTCAGAGGGGAACTATGGCTACACCTTC

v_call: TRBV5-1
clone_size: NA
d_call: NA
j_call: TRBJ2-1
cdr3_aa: CASSFSPAGEQFF
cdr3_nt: TGCGCCAGCAGCTTCTCACCCGCGGGCGAGCAGTTCTTC

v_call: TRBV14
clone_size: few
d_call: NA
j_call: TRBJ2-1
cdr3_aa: CASKLQGGEQFF
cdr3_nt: TGTGCCAGCAAACTGCAGGGAGGTGAGCAGTTCTTC

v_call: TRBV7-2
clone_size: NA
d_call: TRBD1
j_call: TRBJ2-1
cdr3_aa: CASSLRQGWNNEQFF
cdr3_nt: TGTGCCAGCAGCCTTCGACAGGGATGGAACAATGAGCAGTTCTTC

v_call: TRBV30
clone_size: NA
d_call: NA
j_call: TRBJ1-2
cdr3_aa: CAWNRIDYGYTF
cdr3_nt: TGTGCCTGGAATAGAATCGACTATGGCTACACCTTC

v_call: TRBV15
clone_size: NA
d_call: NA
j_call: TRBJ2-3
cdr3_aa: CATSRDSEDTQYF
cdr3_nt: TGTGCCACCAGCCGAGACTCGGAAGATACGCAGTATTTT

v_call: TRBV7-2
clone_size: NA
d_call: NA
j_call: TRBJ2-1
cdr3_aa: CASSRSHNEQFF
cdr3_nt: TGTGCCAGCAGCAGGAGTCACAATGAGCAGTTCTTC

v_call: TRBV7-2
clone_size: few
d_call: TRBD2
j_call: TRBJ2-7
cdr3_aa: CASSLALAGVGEQYF
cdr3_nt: TGTGCCAGCAGCTTAGCACTAGCGGGAGTAGGCGAGCAGTACTTC

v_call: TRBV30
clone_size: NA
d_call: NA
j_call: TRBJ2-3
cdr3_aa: CAWGARLLDTQYF
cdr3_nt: TGTGCCTGGGGTGCGAGACTCCTAGATACGCAGTATTTT

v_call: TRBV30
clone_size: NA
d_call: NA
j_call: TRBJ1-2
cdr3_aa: CAWTGKNYGYTF
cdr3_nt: TGTGCCTGGACAGGAAAGAACTATGGCTACACCTTC

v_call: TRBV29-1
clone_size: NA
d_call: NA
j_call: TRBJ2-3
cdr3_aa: CSVLRDVSTDTQYF
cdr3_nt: TGCAGCGTCCTCAGGGATGTCTCGACAGATACGCAGTATTTT